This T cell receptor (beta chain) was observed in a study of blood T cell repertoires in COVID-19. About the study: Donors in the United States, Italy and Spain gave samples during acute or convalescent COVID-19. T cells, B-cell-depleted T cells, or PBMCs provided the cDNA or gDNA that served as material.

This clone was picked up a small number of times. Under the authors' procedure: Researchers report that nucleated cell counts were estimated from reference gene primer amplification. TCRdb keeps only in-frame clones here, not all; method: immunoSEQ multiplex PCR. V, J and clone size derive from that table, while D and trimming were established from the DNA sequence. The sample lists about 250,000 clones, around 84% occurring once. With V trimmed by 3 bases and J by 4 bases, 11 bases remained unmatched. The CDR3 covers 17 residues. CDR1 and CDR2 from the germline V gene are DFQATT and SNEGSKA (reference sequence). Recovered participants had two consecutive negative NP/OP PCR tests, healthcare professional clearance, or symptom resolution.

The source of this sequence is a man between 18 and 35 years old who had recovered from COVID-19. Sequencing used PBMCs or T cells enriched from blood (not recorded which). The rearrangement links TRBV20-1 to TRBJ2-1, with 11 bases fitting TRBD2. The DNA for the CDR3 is TGCAGTGCTAGTTCACTAGCGGGAGTCACGGGGTACAATGAGCAGTTCTTC. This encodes CSASSLAGVTGYNEQFF.